These 6 T cell receptor beta chains came from one sample sequenced in a study of T-cell memory formation after mild COVID-19. TCRdb redid the calling of the 5' RACE reads with MiXCR, one entry per CDR3 protein. The table shows under 450,000 distinct CDR3 sequences, with about 15% occurring only once. The sample taken for sequencing was PBMCs or a T cell subset sorted from them (not recorded which). The receptor set was obtained from a man between 18 and 29 years old who had mild COVID-19 (a few samples of this study predate the infection). Cell type and time point are not known.

This chain connects TRBV6-1 to TRBJ1-5, with TRBD1 as a possible D gene (5 bases). The germline V gene has CDR1 MNHNS and CDR2 SASEGT. The CDR3 consists of 16 residues. V was trimmed by 2 bases and J by 5 bases, leaving 16 bases between them. CDR3 sequence: CASSERLGGYDQPQHF. DNA for the CDR3: TGTGCCAGCAGTGAACGCCTGGGGGGATATGATCAGCCCCAGCATTTT.

The chain employs TRBV7-9 and TRBJ2-7; TRBD1 agrees at 12 bases. With V trimmed by 4 bases and J by 6 bases, 10 bases remained unmatched. CDR1 and CDR2 (germline): SEHNR, FQNEAQ (reference sequence). The CDR3 consists of 16 residues. For the CDR3, the DNA is TGTGCCAGCAGCTCTACCCCGGGACAGGGGGCAGGCGAGCAGTACTTC. It yields the protein CASSSTPGQGAGEQYF.

The CDR3 nucleotides are TGTGCCAGCAGCTTAGTACAGGGGGAGATCGAGCAGTACTTC. Its translation: CASSLVQGEIEQYF. The chain uses TRBV7-8 and TRBJ2-7; TRBD1 matches at 8 bases. The V gene's germline CDR1 is SGHVS and CDR2 FQNEAQ. The CDR3 has 14 amino acids. J was trimmed by 6 bases and V by 1 base; bases with no gene match: 5.

The chain uses TRBV6-5 and TRBJ1-1, with 7 bases identical to TRBD1. J lost 11 bases, V lost 5 bases, and 5 bases had no gene match. The CDR3 loop spans 11 amino acids. The germline V gene encodes CDR1 MNHEY and CDR2 SVGAGI. The CDR3 sequence is CASSAGGSAFF. The CDR3, as DNA: TGTGCCAGCAGTGCAGGGGGTTCGGCTTTCTTT.

The chain employs TRBV9 and TRBJ2-5, with D perhaps being TRBD1 or TRBD2 (5 bases each). V was pared by 3 bases and J by 7 bases, with 16 bases between. The CDR3 is 14 residues long. Germline V gives CDR1 SGDLS, CDR2 YYNGEE. The DNA for the CDR3 is TGTGCCAGCAGCGACAGGAGAGCGGAGGCGACCCAGTACTTC. Amino acid sequence: CASSDRRAEATQYF.

This clonotype was picked up a small number of times. This chain connects TRBV4-1 to TRBJ1-1; D is ambiguous. The CDR3 is 16 amino acids. The germline V gene has CDR1 MGHRA and CDR2 YSYEKL. Trimming took 6 bases from V and 0 from J, leaving 17 bases between them. The CDR3 reads CASRSSVQAMNTEAFF. CDR3 nucleotide sequence: TGCGCCAGCAGATCATCAGTCCAGGCGATGAACACTGAAGCTTTCTTT.